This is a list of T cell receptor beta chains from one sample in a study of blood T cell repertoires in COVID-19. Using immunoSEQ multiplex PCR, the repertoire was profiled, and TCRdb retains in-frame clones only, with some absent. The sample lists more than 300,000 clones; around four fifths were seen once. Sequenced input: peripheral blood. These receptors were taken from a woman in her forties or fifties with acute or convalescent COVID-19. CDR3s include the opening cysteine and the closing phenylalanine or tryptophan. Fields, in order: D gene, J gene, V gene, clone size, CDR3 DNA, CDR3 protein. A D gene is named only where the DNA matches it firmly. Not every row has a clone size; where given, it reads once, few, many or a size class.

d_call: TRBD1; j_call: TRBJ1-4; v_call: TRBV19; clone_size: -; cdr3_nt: TGTGCCAGTATTCGGACAGGGGGCGATGAAAAACTGTTTTTT; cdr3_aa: CASIRTGGDEKLFF
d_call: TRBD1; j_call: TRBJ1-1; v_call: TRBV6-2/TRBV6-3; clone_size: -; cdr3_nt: TGTGCCAGCAGCTTAAACAGGGGCTCCACTGAAGCTTTCTTT; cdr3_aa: CASSLNRGSTEAFF
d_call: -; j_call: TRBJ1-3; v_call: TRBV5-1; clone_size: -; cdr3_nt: TGCGCCAGCAGCTTGGGGAGCTCTGGAAACACCATATATTTT; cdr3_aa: CASSLGSSGNTIYF
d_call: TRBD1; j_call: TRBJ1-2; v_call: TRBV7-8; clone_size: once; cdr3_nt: TGTGCCAGCAGCCCCAGGACAGGCCCTGGCTACACCTTC; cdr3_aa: CASSPRTGPGYTF
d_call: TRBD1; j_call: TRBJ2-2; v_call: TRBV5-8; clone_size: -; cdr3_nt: TGTGCCAGCAGGCGGACAGGGTCCGGCACCGGGGAGCTGTTTTTT; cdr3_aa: CASRRTGSGTGELFF
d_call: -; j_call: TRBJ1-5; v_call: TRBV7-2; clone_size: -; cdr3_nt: TGTGCCAGCAGCTTAATCAGGGACAATCAGCCCCAGCATTTT; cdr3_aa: CASSLIRDNQPQHF
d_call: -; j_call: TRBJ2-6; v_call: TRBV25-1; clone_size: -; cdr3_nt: TGTGCCAGCAGCCGGAGTGGGGCCAACGTCCTGACTTTC; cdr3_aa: CASSRSGANVLTF
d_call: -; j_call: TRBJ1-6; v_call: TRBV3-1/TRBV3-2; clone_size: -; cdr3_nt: TGTGCCAGCAGCCAAGGTACGGATTCACCCCTCCACTTT; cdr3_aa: CASSQGTDSPLHF
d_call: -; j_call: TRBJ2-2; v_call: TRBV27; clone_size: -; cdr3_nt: TGTGCCAGCAGTTCCCAGGGATCTACCGGGGAGCTGTTTTTT; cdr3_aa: CASSSQGSTGELFF
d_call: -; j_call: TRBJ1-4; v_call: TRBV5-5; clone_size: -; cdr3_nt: TGTGCCAGCAGCCGGGGAAGTCTGTTGAATGAAAAACTGTTTTTT; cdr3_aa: CASSRGSLLNEKLFF
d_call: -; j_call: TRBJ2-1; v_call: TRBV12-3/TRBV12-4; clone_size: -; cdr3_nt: TGTGCCAGCAGCCCCGCTGTAAGCGTGATTTTCTTC; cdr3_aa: CASSPAVSVIFF
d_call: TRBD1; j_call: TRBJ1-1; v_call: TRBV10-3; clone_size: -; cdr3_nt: TGTGCCATCAAAGGGACAGGGGGCAGGACTGAAGCTTTCTTT; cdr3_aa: CAIKGTGGRTEAFF
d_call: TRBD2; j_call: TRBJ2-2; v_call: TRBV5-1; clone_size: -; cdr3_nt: TGCGCCAGCAGCTTGACGGGAGGGCGAGGCGGGGAGCTGTTTTTT; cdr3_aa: CASSLTGGRGGELFF
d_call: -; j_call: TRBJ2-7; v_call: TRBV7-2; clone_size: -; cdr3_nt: TGTGCCAGCAGCTACAGCCCTAGCGCGGGGTACGAGCAGTACTTC; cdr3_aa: CASSYSPSAGYEQYF
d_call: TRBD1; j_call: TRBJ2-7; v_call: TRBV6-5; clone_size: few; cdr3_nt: TGTGCCAGCAGATTGGGACAGGGCCTCTACGAGCAGTACTTC; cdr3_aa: CASRLGQGLYEQYF
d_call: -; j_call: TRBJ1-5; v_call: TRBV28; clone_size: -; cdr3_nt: TGTGCCAGCAGCGCCCCGACTCACGATAATCAGCCCCAGCATTTT; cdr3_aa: CASSAPTHDNQPQHF
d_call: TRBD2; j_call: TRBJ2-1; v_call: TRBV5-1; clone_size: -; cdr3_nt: TGCGCCAGCAGCCTGTTTAGCGGGAGCTCCTACAATGAGCAGTTCTTC; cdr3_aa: CASSLFSGSSYNEQFF
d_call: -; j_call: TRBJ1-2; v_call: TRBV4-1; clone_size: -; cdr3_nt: TGCGCCAGCAGCCTTGCCGGGGGCTACACCTTC; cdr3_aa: CASSLAGGYTF
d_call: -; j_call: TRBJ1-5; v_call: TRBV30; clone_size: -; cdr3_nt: TGTGCCTGGAGGGACAGTAGCAATCAGCCCCAGCATTTT; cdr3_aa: CAWRDSSNQPQHF
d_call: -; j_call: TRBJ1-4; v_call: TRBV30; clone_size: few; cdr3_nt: TGTGCCTGTTTTCAGGGGCAGTCTAATGAAAAACTGTTTTTT; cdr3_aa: CACFQGQSNEKLFF
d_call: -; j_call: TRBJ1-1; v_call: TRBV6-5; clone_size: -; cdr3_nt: TGTGCCAGCAGCAGCGAGAAGAACACTGAAGCTTTCTTT; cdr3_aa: CASSSEKNTEAFF
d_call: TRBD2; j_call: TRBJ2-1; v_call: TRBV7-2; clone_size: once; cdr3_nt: TGTGCCAGCAGCTCCGTAGCGGGATCCTACAATGAGCAGTTCTTC; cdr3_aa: CASSSVAGSYNEQFF
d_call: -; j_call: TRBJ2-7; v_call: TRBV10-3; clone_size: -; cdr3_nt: TGTGCCATCGGTGTAGGGGTTGGCTACGAGCAGTACTTC; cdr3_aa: CAIGVGVGYEQYF
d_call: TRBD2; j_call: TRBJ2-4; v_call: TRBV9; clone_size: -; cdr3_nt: TGTGCCAGCAGCGTAGCTCCACTAGCGGGAGTCCCAACCTCAGCCAAAAACATTCAGTACTTC; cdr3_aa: CASSVAPLAGVPTSAKNIQYF
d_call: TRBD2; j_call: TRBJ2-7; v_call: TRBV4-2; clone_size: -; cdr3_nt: TGTGCCAGCAGCCAAGATGGGAGGACGGTAGCGGGAGTTTACGAGCAGTACTTC; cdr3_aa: CASSQDGRTVAGVYEQYF
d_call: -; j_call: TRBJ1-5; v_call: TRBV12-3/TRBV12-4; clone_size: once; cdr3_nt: TGTGCCAGCAGAATACAGGGAGATCAGCCCCAGCATTTT; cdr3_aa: CASRIQGDQPQHF
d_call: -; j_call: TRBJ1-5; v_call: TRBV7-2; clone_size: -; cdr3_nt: TGTGCCAGCAGCTTAGGAATCGGGCAGCCCCAGCATTTT; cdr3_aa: CASSLGIGQPQHF
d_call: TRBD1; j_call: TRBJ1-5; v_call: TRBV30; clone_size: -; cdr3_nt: TGTGCCTGGAGTGTACTGACAGGGAATCAGCCCCAGCATTTT; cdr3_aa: CAWSVLTGNQPQHF
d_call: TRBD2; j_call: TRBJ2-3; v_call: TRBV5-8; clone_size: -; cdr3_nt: TGTGCCAGCAGCTTGTTTGGTAGCGGGAGTAAAGGGGATACGCAGTATTTT; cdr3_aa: CASSLFGSGSKGDTQYF
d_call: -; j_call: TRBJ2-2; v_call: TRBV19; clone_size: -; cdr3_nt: TGTGCCAGTAGCGGGAGTAACACCGGGGAGCTGTTTTTT; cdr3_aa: CASSGSNTGELFF
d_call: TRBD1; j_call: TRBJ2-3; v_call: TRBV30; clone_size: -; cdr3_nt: TGTGCCTGGAGCCCCGGACAGGGGGCAATCACAGATACGCAGTATTTT; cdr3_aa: CAWSPGQGAITDTQYF
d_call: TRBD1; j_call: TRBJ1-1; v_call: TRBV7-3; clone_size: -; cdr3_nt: TGTGCCAGCAGCTTACTAGGGGGCGTGAACACTGAAGCTTTCTTT; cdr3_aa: CASSLLGGVNTEAFF
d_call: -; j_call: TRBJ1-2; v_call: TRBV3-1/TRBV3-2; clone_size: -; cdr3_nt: TGTGCCAGCAGCCAAGACGCGGATGGGTCAGGCTACACCTTC; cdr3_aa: CASSQDADGSGYTF
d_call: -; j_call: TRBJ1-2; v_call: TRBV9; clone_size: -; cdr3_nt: TGTGCCAGCAGCGCCGATTTAAGGGGTAAGAACTATGGCTACACCTTC; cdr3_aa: CASSADLRGKNYGYTF
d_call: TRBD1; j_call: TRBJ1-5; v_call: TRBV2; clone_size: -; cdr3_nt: TGTGCCAGCAGGCAAGACAGGGATAGCAATCAGCCCCAGCATTTT; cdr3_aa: CASRQDRDSNQPQHF
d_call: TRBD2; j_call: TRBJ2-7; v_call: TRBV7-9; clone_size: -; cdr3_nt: TGTGCCAGCAGCTCTAGCGGGACCTACGAGCAGTACTTC; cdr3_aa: CASSSSGTYEQYF
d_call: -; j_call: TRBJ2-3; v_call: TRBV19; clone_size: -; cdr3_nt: TGTGCCAGTAGTGAGCCACAGGGAGTAACGCAGTATTTT; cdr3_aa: CASSEPQGVTQYF
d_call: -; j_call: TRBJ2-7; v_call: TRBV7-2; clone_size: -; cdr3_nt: TGTGCCAGCAGACCCACCGCAGGGGCCTACGAGCAGTACTTC; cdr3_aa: CASRPTAGAYEQYF
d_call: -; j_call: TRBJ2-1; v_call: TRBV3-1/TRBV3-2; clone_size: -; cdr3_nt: TGTGCCAGCAGCCCCTCTAGCGAGGCCAATGAGCAGTTCTTC; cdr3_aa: CASSPSSEANEQFF
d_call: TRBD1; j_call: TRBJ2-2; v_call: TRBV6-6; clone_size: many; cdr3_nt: TGTGCCAGCAGACTCACAGGGGTTGCCGGGGAGCTGTTTTTT; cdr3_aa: CASRLTGVAGELFF
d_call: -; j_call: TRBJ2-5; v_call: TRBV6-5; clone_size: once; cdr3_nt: TGTGCCAGCACCTCGCGGGAGACCCAGTACTTC; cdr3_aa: CASTSRETQYF
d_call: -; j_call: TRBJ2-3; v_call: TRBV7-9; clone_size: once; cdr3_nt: TGTGCCAGCAGGCGAGACACAGATACGCAGTATTTT; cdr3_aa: CASRRDTDTQYF